This entry describes one T cell receptor beta chain. Germline CDR1 and CDR2: KGHDR and SFDVKD. The CDR3 has 15 amino acids. Trimming stripped 0 bases from V and 1 base from J, with 8 bases between. Original processing methods: Estimates of nucleated cell counts were drawn from the amplification of reference gene primers. Repertoires were generated with immunoSEQ multiplex PCR, while TCRdb's copy carries only in-frame clones and drops some. D and trimming come from the DNA, and the V and J calls and clone size come from that table. The sample shows roughly 200,000 clones, approximately 85% of them seen only once. The source of the sample is a study of blood T cell repertoires in COVID-19.

The J gene is TRBJ1-1, the V gene TRBV24-1; perhaps TRBD1 as D (5 bases). Sequencing was done on a sample of peripheral blood. This sequence originates from a woman aged 80 or older with acute or convalescent COVID-19. CDR3 amino acids: CATSDLSGKNTEAFF. CDR3 coding DNA: TGTGCCACCAGTGATTTGTCAGGGAAGAACACTGAAGCTTTCTTT.